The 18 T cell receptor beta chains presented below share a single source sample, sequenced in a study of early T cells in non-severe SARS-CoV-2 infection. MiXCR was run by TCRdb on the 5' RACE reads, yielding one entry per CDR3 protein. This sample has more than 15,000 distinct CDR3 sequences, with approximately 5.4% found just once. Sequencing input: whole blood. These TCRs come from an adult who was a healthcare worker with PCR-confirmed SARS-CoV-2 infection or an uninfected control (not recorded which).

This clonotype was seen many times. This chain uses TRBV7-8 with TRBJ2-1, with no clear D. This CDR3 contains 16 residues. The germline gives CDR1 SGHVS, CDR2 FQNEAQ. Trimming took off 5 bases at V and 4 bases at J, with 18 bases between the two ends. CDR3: CASSLLNRVGYNEQFF. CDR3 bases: TGTGCCAGCAGCCTTCTCAACCGGGTCGGATACAATGAGCAGTTCTTC.

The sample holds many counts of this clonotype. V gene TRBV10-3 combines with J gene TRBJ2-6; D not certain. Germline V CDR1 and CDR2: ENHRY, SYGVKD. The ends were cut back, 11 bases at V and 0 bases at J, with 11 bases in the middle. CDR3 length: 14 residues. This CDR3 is CAAESNSGANVLTF. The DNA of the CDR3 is TGTGCCGCCGAATCGAACTCTGGGGCCAACGTCCTGACTTTC.

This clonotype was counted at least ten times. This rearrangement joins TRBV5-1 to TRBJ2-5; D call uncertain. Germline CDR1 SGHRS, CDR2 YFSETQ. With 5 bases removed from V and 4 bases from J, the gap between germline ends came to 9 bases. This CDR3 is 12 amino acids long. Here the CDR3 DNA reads TGCGCCAGCAGTCCTACACGAGAGACCCAGTACTTC. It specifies CASSPTRETQYF.

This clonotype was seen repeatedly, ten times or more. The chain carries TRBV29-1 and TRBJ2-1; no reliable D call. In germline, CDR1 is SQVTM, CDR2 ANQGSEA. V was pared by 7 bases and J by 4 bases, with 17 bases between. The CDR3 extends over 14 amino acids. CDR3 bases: TGCAGCGCCCCGACGGGTGCAATATACAATGAGCAGTTCTTC. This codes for CSAPTGAIYNEQFF.

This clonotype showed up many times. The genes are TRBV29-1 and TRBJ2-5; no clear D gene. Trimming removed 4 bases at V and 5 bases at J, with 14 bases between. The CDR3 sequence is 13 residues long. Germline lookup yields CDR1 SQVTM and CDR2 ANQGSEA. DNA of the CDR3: TGCAGCGTTGGGAACCAGATGCGGGAGACCCAGTACTTC. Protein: CSVGNQMRETQYF.

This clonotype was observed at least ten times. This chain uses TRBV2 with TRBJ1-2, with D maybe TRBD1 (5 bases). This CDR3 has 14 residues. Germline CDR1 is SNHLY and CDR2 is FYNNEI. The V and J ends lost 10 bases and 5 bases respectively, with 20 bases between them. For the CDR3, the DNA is TGTGCCACCCCCAAAGTGGACACAACGTATGGCTACACCTTC. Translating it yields CATPKVDTTYGYTF.

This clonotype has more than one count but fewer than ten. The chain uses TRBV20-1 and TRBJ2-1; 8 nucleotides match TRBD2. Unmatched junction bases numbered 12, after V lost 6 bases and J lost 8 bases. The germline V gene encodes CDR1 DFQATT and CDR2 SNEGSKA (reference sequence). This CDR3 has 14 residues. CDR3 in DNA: TGCAGTGCCGGGGGGAGCGGGAGAGGCGATGAGCAGTTCTTC. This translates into CSAGGSGRGDEQFF.

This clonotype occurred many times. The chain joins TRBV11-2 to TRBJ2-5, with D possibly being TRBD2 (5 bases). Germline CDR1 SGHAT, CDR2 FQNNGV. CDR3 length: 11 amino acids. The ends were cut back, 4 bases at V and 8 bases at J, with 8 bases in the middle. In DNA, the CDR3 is TGTGCCAGCAGCTCCCGGGAAACCCAGTACTTC. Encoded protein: CASSSRETQYF.

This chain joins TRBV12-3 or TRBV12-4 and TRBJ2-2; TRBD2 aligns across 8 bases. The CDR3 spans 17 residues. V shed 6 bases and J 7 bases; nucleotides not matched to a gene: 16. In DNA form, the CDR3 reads TGTGCCAGCAGCCCAGGGTGGAGCGGGAGTTCATTCGGGGAGCTGTTTTTT. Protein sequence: CASSPGWSGSSFGELFF.

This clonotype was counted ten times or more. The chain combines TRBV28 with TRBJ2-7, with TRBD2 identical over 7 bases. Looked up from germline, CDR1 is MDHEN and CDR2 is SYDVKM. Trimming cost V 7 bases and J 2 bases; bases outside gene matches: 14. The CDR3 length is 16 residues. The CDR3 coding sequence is TGTGCCAGCAACTACGGACTAGGACCCCCTCCCTACGAGCAGTACTTC. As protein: CASNYGLGPPPYEQYF. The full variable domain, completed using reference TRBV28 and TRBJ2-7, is DVKVTQSSRYLVKRTGEKVFLECVQDMDHENMFWYRQDPGLGLRLIYFSYDVKMKEKGDIPEGYSVSREKKERFSLILESASTNQTSMYLCASNYGLGPPPYEQYFGPGTRLTVT.

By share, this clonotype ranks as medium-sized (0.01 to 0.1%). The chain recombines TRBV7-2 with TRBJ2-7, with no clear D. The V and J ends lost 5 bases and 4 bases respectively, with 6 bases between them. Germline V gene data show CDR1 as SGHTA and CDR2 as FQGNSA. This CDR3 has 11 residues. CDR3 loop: CASSDRYEQYF. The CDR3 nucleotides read TGTGCCAGCAGCGATCGGTACGAGCAGTACTTC. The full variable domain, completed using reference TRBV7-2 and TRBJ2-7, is GAGVSQSPSNKVTEKGKDVELRCDPISGHTALYWYRQSLGQGLEFLIYFQGNSAPDKSGLPSDRFSAERTGGSVSTLTIQRTQQEDSAVYLCASSDRYEQYFGPGTRLTVT.

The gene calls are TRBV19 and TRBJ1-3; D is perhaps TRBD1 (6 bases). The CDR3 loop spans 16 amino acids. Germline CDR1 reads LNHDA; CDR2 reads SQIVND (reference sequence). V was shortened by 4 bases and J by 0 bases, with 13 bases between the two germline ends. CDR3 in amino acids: CASSTLQGGSGNTIYF. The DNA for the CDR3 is TGTGCCAGTAGTACCCTACAGGGTGGCTCTGGAAACACCATATATTTT.

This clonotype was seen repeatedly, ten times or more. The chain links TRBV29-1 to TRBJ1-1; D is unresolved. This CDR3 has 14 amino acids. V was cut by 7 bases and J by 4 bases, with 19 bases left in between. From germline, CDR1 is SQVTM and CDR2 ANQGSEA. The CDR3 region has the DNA TGCAGCGCCCTCCCTCTCCGGGAGGGCACTGAAGCTTTCTTT. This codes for CSALPLREGTEAFF.

CDR3 residues: CASNVPRDEGTDTQYF. DNA for the CDR3: TGTGCCAGCAATGTACCCCGGGACGAGGGCACAGATACGCAGTATTTT. The chain combines TRBV2 with TRBJ2-3; D is perhaps TRBD1 or TRBD2 (5 bases each). The CDR3 is 16 residues long. Per germline, CDR1 SNHLY and CDR2 FYNNEI. Trimming shortened V by 7 bases and J by 1 base, and 18 bases separated the two germline ends.

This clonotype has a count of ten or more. Here the CDR3 reads CASSSGPSSYNEQFF. The CDR3 bases are TGTGCCAGCAGCTCAGGTCCCAGCTCCTACAATGAGCAGTTCTTC. The V and J genes are TRBV11-2 and TRBJ2-1, with no clear D. The germline gives CDR1 SGHAT, CDR2 FQNNGV. This CDR3 has 15 amino acids. The V end was cut by 4 bases, the J end by 0 bases, with 10 bases between.

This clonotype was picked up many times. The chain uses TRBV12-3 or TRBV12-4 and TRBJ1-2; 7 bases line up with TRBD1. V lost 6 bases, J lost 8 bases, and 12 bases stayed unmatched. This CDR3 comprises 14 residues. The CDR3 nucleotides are TGTGCCAGCAGGGGACAGTCCAGGGTGGCCGGCTACACCTTC. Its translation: CASRGQSRVAGYTF.

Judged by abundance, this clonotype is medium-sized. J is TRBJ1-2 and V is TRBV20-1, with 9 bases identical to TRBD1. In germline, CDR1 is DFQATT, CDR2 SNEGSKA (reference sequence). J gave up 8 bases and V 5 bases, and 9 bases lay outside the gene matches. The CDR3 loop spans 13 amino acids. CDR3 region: CSAGDRDIRGYTF. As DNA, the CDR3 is TGCAGTGCTGGGGACAGGGATATACGGGGCTACACCTTC.

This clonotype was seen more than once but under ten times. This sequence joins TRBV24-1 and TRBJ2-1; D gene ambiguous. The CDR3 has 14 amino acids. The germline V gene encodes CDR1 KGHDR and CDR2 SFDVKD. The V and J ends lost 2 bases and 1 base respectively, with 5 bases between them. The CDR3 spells CATSDWGSYNEQFF. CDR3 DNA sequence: TGTGCCACCAGTGATTGGGGTTCCTACAATGAGCAGTTCTTC.